Listed below are T cell receptor beta chains from one sample, sequenced in a study of cytomegalovirus exposure and HLA in healthy donors. The repertoire was sequenced with immunoSEQ multiplex PCR; TCRdb's copy has only in-frame clones and lacks some. Its listing shows around 29,000 clones. Sample: PBMCs. Receptor source: a man aged 25-40 years in good health and CMV-seronegative. Both conserved end residues are part of each CDR3. The D gene is left open where the match is weak.

15	TRBD1	TRBJ1-3	TRBV2	TGTGCCAGACAGACAGGGGGCAACTCTGGAAACACCATATATTTT	CARQTGGNSGNTIYF
16	TRBD1	TRBJ1-1	TRBV7-7	TGTGCTAGCAGACCATCTCCCGACAGGGGTATCACTGAAGCTTTCTTT	CASRPSPDRGITEAFF
14	-	TRBJ1-3	TRBV5-1	TGCGCCAGCAGCTCGAGCGGTTCTGGAAACACCATATATTTT	CASSSSGSGNTIYF
12	-	TRBJ2-1	TRBV7-2	TGTGCCAGCAGCTTAGGGAGGGAGAGGCCGTTCTTC	CASSLGRERPFF
16	-	TRBJ2-5	TRBV4-3	TGCGCCAGCAGCCCCACGAGGACAGTGATCCAAGAGACCCAGTACTTC	CASSPTRTVIQETQYF
13	-	TRBJ1-2	TRBV4-3	TGCGCCAGCAGCCAAGATCCCAACAGTGGCTACACCTTC	CASSQDPNSGYTF
15	TRBD1	TRBJ2-7	TRBV28	TGTGCCAGCAGTTTTGGGACAGCTGCTAGGGGCGAGCAGTACTTC	CASSFGTAARGEQYF
14	-	TRBJ2-5	TRBV5-1	TGCGCCAGCAGCCCAGACAGAGAGCAAGAGACCCAGTACTTC	CASSPDREQETQYF
16	-	TRBJ1-1	TRBV28	TGTGCCAGCAGTTCCGGGGGAGTTAAGGGGTTAGCTGAAGCTTTCTTT	CASSSGGVKGLAEAFF
13	-	TRBJ2-1	TRBV29-1	TGCAGCGTACTCGACAGCCGATACAATGAGCAGTTCTTC	CSVLDSRYNEQFF
15	TRBD2	TRBJ2-1	TRBV6-4	TGTGCCAGCAGTCCAACGGGGGGTAGCCAAAATGAGCAGTTCTTC	CASSPTGGSQNEQFF
14	TRBD2	TRBJ2-1	TRBV27	TGTGCCAGCAGTTTTAGCGGGGGTTACAATGAGCAGTTCTTC	CASSFSGGYNEQFF
18	TRBD1	TRBJ2-7	TRBV5-4	TGTGCCAGCAGCTTTGGGACAGGGGCCTCCAGAATTTACTACGAGCAGTACTTC	CASSFGTGASRIYYEQYF
15	-	TRBJ2-7	TRBV18	TGTGCCAGCTCACCACCGGCGGGGGCCGCCTACGAGCAGTACTTC	CASSPPAGAAYEQYF
17	TRBD2	TRBJ2-2	TRBV28	TGTGCCAGCAGTTTTCGGGAGGGACACACGAACACCGGGGAGCTGTTTTTT	CASSFREGHTNTGELFF
17	TRBD2	TRBJ2-2	TRBV5-6	TGTGCCAGCAGCTTGACGCTAGCGGGGGGGAACACCGGGGAGCTGTTTTTT	CASSLTLAGGNTGELFF
13	-	TRBJ2-7	TRBV5-5	TGTGCCAGCAGCTTGGAAGGGAGGTCCGAGCAGTACTTC	CASSLEGRSEQYF
16	TRBD2	TRBJ2-2	TRBV11-2	TGTGCCAGCAGCTCGTTAGCGGGACCGGCGGCCGGGGAGCTGTTTTTT	CASSSLAGPAAGELFF
17	TRBD1	TRBJ2-3	TRBV11-2	TGTGCCAGCAGCCCTGGGCCGGGACAGGGAATCACAGATACGCAGTATTTT	CASSPGPGQGITDTQYF
15	TRBD1	TRBJ2-7	TRBV27	TGTGCCAGCAGTTTCTGGGACAGGGTACCCTACGAGCAGTACTTC	CASSFWDRVPYEQYF
16	TRBD2	TRBJ2-7	TRBV4-2	TGTGCCAGCAGCCAAGGCTCGTGGACTAGCGGCTACGAGCAGTACTTC	CASSQGSWTSGYEQYF
16	TRBD2	TRBJ2-5	TRBV13	TGTGCCAGCAGTCTCCGGCTAGCGGGGTACCAAGAGACCCAGTACTTC	CASSLRLAGYQETQYF
13	-	TRBJ1-2	TRBV29-1	TGCAGCGTTCAGACAGGCCCCGGGTGGGGCTACACCTTC	CSVQTGPGWGYTF
15	-	TRBJ1-5	TRBV10-3	TGTGCCATCAGTGATCGGCGGGGATGGGATCAGCCCCAGCATTTT	CAISDRRGWDQPQHF
13	TRBD1	TRBJ1-4	TRBV6-1	TGTGCCAGCCGGACAGGGGAGCATGAAAAACTGTTTTTT	CASRTGEHEKLFF
14	-	TRBJ2-7	TRBV6-5	TGTGCCAGCAGTTACGTACAGGGAGTCAACGAGCAGTACTTC	CASSYVQGVNEQYF
15	TRBD1	TRBJ1-2	TRBV6-5	TGTGCCAGCAGTTACGAGGGACAGCTTCACTATGGCTACACCTTC	CASSYEGQLHYGYTF
16	TRBD1	TRBJ1-5	TRBV27	TGTGCCAGCAGTTCGGGACAGGGGGCTGGCAATCAGCCCCAGCATTTT	CASSSGQGAGNQPQHF
14	-	TRBJ1-1	TRBV9	TGTGCCAGCAGCCCTACCACCATGAACACTGAAGCTTTCTTT	CASSPTTMNTEAFF
15	-	TRBJ1-5	TRBV19	TGTGCCAGTAGTACCTTGGGGGGGTCAGGGAAGCCCCAGCATTTT	CASSTLGGSGKPQHF
13	-	TRBJ1-6	TRBV6-5	TGTGCCAGCAGACAGGGTCTTAATTCACCCCTCCACTTT	CASRQGLNSPLHF
13	-	TRBJ2-3	TRBV28	TGTGCCAGCACGACCAGCGAGACAGATACGCAGTATTTT	CASTTSETDTQYF
15	-	TRBJ2-7	TRBV5-8	TGTGCCAGCAGCTTGGCAACTTGGGGGGCCTACGAGCAGTACTTC	CASSLATWGAYEQYF
13	-	TRBJ2-7	TRBV13	TGTGCCAGCAGCCCCCCCTTCTCCTACGAGCAGTACTTC	CASSPPFSYEQYF
14	TRBD1	TRBJ1-2	TRBV7-2	TGTGCCAGCAGCTTATACGACAGGGACCGTGGCTACACCTTC	CASSLYDRDRGYTF
15	-	TRBJ1-1	TRBV4-2	TGTGCCAGCAGCCCGACAACAGGGTTGGGCACTGAAGCTTTCTTT	CASSPTTGLGTEAFF
14	-	TRBJ2-5	TRBV28	TGTGCCAGCAGTTTTTCAGGTGGCAGAGAGACCCAGTACTTC	CASSFSGGRETQYF
13	-	TRBJ1-5	TRBV11-2	TGTGCCAGCAGCCTAGGCGGGGGACAGCCCCAGCATTTT	CASSLGGGQPQHF
13	-	TRBJ2-1	TRBV5-1	TGCGCCAGCAGCCCCCTAGCGTACAATGAGCAGTTCTTC	CASSPLAYNEQFF
16	TRBD1	TRBJ2-1	TRBV5-1	TGCGCCAGCAGTCATGCGACAGGGGGGGCCTACAATGAGCAGTTCTTC	CASSHATGGAYNEQFF
14	TRBD2	TRBJ2-1	TRBV6-5	TGTGCCAGCAGTGGGACTAGAGGCGTGAATGAGCAGTTCTTC	CASSGTRGVNEQFF
19	TRBD2	TRBJ2-5	TRBV5-1	TGCGCCAGCAGCTGGCCCCGGACTAGCGGGAGGGCAATTGGGGAGACCCAGTACTTC	CASSWPRTSGRAIGETQYF
13	-	TRBJ2-7	TRBV5-1	TGCGCCAGCAGCTCTCAGGGATCCGGCGAGCAGTACTTC	CASSSQGSGEQYF
12	-	TRBJ2-7	TRBV19	TGTGCCAGTAGTGGACTCGAGACGGAGCAGTACTTC	CASSGLETEQYF
15	-	TRBJ2-2	TRBV4-3	TGCGCCAGCAGCCAAGATGCAGGGCTCACCGGGGAGCTGTTTTTT	CASSQDAGLTGELFF
15	-	TRBJ1-1	TRBV6-5	TGTGCCAGCAGTTATACCCTCCAGTCGAACACTGAAGCTTTCTTT	CASSYTLQSNTEAFF
13	-	TRBJ1-5	TRBV6-5	TGTGCCAGCAGGGGGAGGGGGAATCAGCCCCAGCATTTT	CASRGRGNQPQHF
13	-	TRBJ2-7	TRBV19	TGTGCCAGTAGTATAGACTTTCAGTACGAGCAGTACTTC	CASSIDFQYEQYF
14	TRBD2	TRBJ2-7	TRBV5-6	TGTGCCAGCAGCTTGGGCGGGGGTACATACGAGCAGTACTTC	CASSLGGGTYEQYF
13	-	TRBJ1-1	TRBV30	TGTGCCTGCACCCGAGGGGGGGGAACTGAAGCTTTCTTT	CACTRGGGTEAFF
12	-	TRBJ1-4	TRBV7-9	TGTGCCAGCATGCGGGAGAATGAAAAACTGTTTTTT	CASMRENEKLFF
16	-	TRBJ2-3	TRBV7-8	TGTGCCAGCAGCTTACAGGGCGGCGGGGGCCAAGATACGCAGTATTTT	CASSLQGGGGQDTQYF
15	TRBD2	TRBJ2-1	TRBV6-4	TGTGCCAGCAGTGACTCAGCGGGAGCCTACAATGAGCAGTTCTTC	CASSDSAGAYNEQFF
13	-	TRBJ2-7	TRBV6-1	TGTGCCAGCAAGAAGGGGGGGCCCTACGAGCAGTACTTC	CASKKGGPYEQYF
13	-	TRBJ2-5	TRBV29-1	TGCAGCGTTGTGCAGCGGAAACAAGAGACCCAGTACTTC	CSVVQRKQETQYF
12	TRBD1	TRBJ1-2	TRBV30	TGTGCCTGGGCAGGGGGCAGTTTTGGCTACACCTTC	CAWAGGSFGYTF
14	TRBD1	TRBJ2-6	TRBV19	TGTGCCAGTACCAAAGGGGGACAGGTCAACGTCCTGACTTTC	CASTKGGQVNVLTF
13	TRBD1	TRBJ1-1	TRBV5-4	TGTGCCAGCGGACAGGGGGACCACACTGAAGCTTTCTTT	CASGQGDHTEAFF
13	TRBD2	TRBJ2-1	TRBV10-2	TGCGCCAGCAGCGAGGGACTAGCGGGGGCACAGTTCTTC	CASSEGLAGAQFF